Ten or more counts support the clone carrying this TCR beta chain. Its matching antigen is unknown. The source of the sample is a study of Graves' ophthalmopathy and Graves' hyperthyroidism. As for the study in general: At initial diagnosis, peripheral blood was obtained, and this preceded any treatment. General study points: Ophthalmopathy progression cases were predicted by the model with roughly 70% sensitivity and 72.22% specificity.

Amplification from RNA transcripts yielded the TCR beta CDR3 regions. Following a first-round RT-PCR that used HTBI primers, a second-round multiplex PCR was carried out. Using its own MiXCR run on the multiplex PCR reads, TCRdb lists one record per CDR3 protein. The data show approximately 380,000 distinct CDR3 sequences, with around 21% seen just once and roughly 3% held by the top ten. The origin of this receptor is a woman between 18 and 29 years old with stable Graves' hyperthyroidism. The sample comprised peripheral blood.

The CDR3 loop reads CASSFLPGTGIGKTQYF. CDR3 in DNA: TGTGCCAGCAGTTTCTTACCCGGGACAGGGATCGGGAAGACCCAGTACTTC. V is TRBV6-2 or TRBV6-3 and J is TRBJ2-5; 9 bases map to TRBD1. V shed 4 bases and J 6 bases; nucleotides not matched to a gene: 15. Germline V CDR1 and CDR2: MNHEY, SVGEGT. The CDR3 extends over 17 amino acids.